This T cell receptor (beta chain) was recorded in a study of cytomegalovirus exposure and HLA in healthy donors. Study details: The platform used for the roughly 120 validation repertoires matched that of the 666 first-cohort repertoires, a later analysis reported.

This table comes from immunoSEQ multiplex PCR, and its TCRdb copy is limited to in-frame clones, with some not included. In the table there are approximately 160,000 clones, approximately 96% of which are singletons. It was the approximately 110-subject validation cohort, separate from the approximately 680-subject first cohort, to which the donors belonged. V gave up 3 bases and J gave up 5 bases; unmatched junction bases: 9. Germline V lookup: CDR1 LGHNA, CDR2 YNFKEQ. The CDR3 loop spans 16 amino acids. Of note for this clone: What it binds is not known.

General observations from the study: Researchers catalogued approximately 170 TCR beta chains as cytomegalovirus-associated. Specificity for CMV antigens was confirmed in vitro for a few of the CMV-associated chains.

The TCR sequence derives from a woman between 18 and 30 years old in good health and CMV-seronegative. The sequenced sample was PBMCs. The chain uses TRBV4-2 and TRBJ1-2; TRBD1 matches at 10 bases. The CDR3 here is CASSQHRQGARYGYTF. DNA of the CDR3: TGTGCCAGCAGCCAGCACCGACAGGGGGCGAGGTATGGCTACACCTTC.